The 18 T cell receptor beta chains below were found in one sample sequenced in a study of T-cell reconstitution after alpha-beta-depleted transplantation in children. It was with unique molecular identifiers that the TCRbeta library was prepared. MiXCR was run by TCRdb on the PCR reads, yielding one entry per CDR3 protein. The repertoire has over 200,000 distinct CDR3 sequences, about 11% of them found once; the top ten carry over 25%. This material consisted of PBMCs, taken before TCRalphabeta/CD19-depleted stem cell transplant. Receptors were obtained from a child younger than two with acute myeloid leukemia, due to receive a stem cell transplant.

This clonotype was seen many times. The V call is TRBV7-2, the J call TRBJ2-3; 8 bases fit TRBD2. Per the germline V gene, CDR1 is SGHTA and CDR2 is FQGNSA. The CDR3 sequence is 16 residues long. The junction had 8 bases not matched to a gene; V was cut back by 1 base and J by 5 bases. The CDR3 coding sequence is TGTGCCAGCAGCTTAGTACTAGCGGAGGGTCTAGATACGCAGTATTTT. It is translated as CASSLVLAEGLDTQYF.

This clonotype was found many times. The chain carries TRBV29-1 and TRBJ2-7, with 12 bases that match TRBD2. Losses at the gene ends were 0 bases for V and 0 bases for J; bases not matched to a gene: 12. The CDR3 consists of 19 residues. Germline V CDR1 and CDR2: SQVTM, ANQGSEA. Written as DNA, the CDR3 is TGCAGCGTTGAAGATAGGCGGCTAGCGGGAGGGTTAATCTCCTACGAGCAGTACTTC. It is translated as CSVEDRRLAGGLISYEQYF.

This clonotype was seen repeatedly, ten times or more. The chain combines TRBV28 with TRBJ1-1; 9 bases map to TRBD1. Germline V gene data show CDR1 as MDHEN and CDR2 as SYDVKM. The V gene end was trimmed by 5 bases and the J gene end by 5 bases; junction bases not matched to a gene: 12. The CDR3 runs to 16 residues. CDR3 sequence reads: CASSPPPGQGRTEAFF. CDR3 DNA: TGTGCCAGCAGTCCGCCTCCGGGACAGGGACGAACTGAAGCTTTCTTT.

This clonotype was seen repeatedly, ten times or more. This rearrangement joins TRBV29-1 to TRBJ2-1, with D maybe TRBD2 (6 bases). The germline gives CDR1 SQVTM, CDR2 ANQGSEA. The length of the CDR3 is 10 residues. V shed 7 bases and J shed 7 bases, with 8 bases lying between them. CDR3 loop: CSAGTNEQFF. CDR3 nucleotides: TGCAGCGCGGGGACTAATGAGCAGTTCTTC.

In this sample, this clonotype turned up many times. V usage is TRBV5-1 and J usage is TRBJ2-7; 13 bases map to TRBD2. This CDR3 spans 19 amino acids. From germline, CDR1 is SGHRS and CDR2 YFSETQ. Unmatched junction bases numbered 13, after V lost 4 bases and J lost 0 bases. The CDR3 coding sequence is TGCGCCAGCAGCCTTCGGACAGAGTGGACTAGCGGGGGCTCCTACGAGCAGTACTTC. As protein: CASSLRTEWTSGGSYEQYF. Full variable domain (outside the CDR3, taken from reference TRBV5-1 and TRBJ2-7): KAGVTQTPRYLIKTRGQQVTLSCSPISGHRSVSWYQQTPGQGLQFLFEYFSETQRNKGNFPGRFSGRQFSNSRSEMNVSTLELGDSALYLCASSLRTEWTSGGSYEQYFGPGTRLTVT.

This clonotype came up many times. This chain links TRBV18 with TRBJ1-3; D is undetermined. CDR3 length: 14 amino acids. Trimming took off 1 base at V and 4 bases at J, with 8 bases between the two ends. Germline V gene lookup returns CDR1 KGHSH and CDR2 LQKENI. The CDR3 nucleotides read TGTGCCAGCTCACCACAGATATCCGGAAACACCATATATTTT. It yields the protein CASSPQISGNTIYF.

This clonotype was detected many times. The rearrangement joins TRBV28 to TRBJ1-2; no definite D call. Germline V CDR1 and CDR2: MDHEN, SYDVKM. Between the trimmed V and J ends, which lost 5 bases and 4 bases, there was a span of 14 bases. The CDR3 is made up of 14 amino acids. DNA of the CDR3: TGTGCCAGCAGTACCTCGGCAGGCCGCTATGGCTACACCTTC. Encoded protein: CASSTSAGRYGYTF.

This clonotype has at least ten counts. This sequence joins TRBV29-1 and TRBJ2-1, with D tentatively TRBD2 (6 bases). Germline CDR1 is SQVTM and CDR2 is ANQGSEA. The CDR3 totals 17 residues. Trimming took 3 bases from V and 2 from J, leaving 20 bases between them. CDR3 sequence reads: CSVEAWRGTDPYNEQFF. The CDR3, as DNA: TGCAGCGTTGAGGCGTGGCGGGGTACTGATCCCTACAATGAGCAGTTCTTC.

This clonotype showed up many times. The J gene is TRBJ1-1, the V gene TRBV10-3; a weak D match, TRBD1 (6 bases). This CDR3 has 13 amino acids. V was pared by 5 bases and J by 1 base, with 8 bases between. Germline CDR1 reads ENHRY; CDR2 reads SYGVKD. CDR3: CAISRQENTEAFF. CDR3 coding DNA: TGTGCCATCAGTAGACAGGAGAACACTGAAGCTTTCTTT.

This clonotype was recorded a few times. CDR3 residues: CASSPQLDLSYEQYF. The CDR3 bases are TGTGCCAGCAGTCCGCAGTTGGACCTCTCCTACGAGCAGTACTTC. This chain links TRBV12-3 or TRBV12-4 with TRBJ2-7; no reliable D call. This CDR3 has 15 residues. Trimming left V 5 bases short and J 0 bases short, with 14 bases between.

This clonotype was seen many times. This sequence joins TRBV6-5 and TRBJ1-5; weak D call: TRBD1 (6 bases). V was shortened by 3 bases and J by 8 bases, with 14 bases between the two germline ends. The CDR3 is 14 residues long. CDR1 is MNHEY and CDR2 is SVGAGI in the germline V gene. CDR3 coding DNA: TGTGCCAGCAGTTATGGGGGGAGGGGGGAGCCCCAGCATTTT. Its translation: CASSYGGRGEPQHF.

The sample holds many counts of this clonotype. J is TRBJ2-2 and V is TRBV24-1; 10 nucleotides line up with TRBD2. The CDR3 has 15 residues. Germline CDR1 and CDR2: KGHDR and SFDVKD. V dropped 9 bases and J dropped 4; count of bases not matched to a gene: 7. The CDR3 DNA reads TGTGCCACCCCTCCTAGCGGGAGATCCACCGGGGAGCTGTTTTTT. This encodes CATPPSGRSTGELFF.

This clonotype was seen a few times. J is TRBJ2-6 and V is TRBV5-1; no clear D gene. V lost 2 bases and J 0 bases, leaving 6 bases between the germline ends. Germline CDR1 reads SGHRS; CDR2 reads YFSETQ. The CDR3 is made up of 15 amino acids. DNA for the CDR3: TGCGCCAGCAGCTTTGCCTCCTCTGGGGCCAACGTCCTGACTTTC. It translates to CASSFASSGANVLTF. The variable domain in full, with the rest retrieved from reference TRBV5-1 and TRBJ2-6, is KAGVTQTPRYLIKTRGQQVTLSCSPISGHRSVSWYQQTPGQGLQFLFEYFSETQRNKGNFPGRFSGRQFSNSRSEMNVSTLELGDSALYLCASSFASSGANVLTFGAGSRLTVL.

This clonotype was counted a few times. This clone may be a read error of a much larger clone one base away. The chain employs TRBV15 and TRBJ2-7, with TRBD2 matching over 8 bases. CDR1 LNHNV and CDR2 YYDKDF come from the germline V gene (reference sequence). The CDR3 has 14 residues. CDR3 nucleotide sequence: TGTGCCCCCAGCACGGGGGGGGCAGCCTACGAGCAGTACTTC. It encodes CAPSTGGAAYEQYF.

Many counts were recorded for this clonotype. CDR3: CAAVDTNTGELFF. The CDR3 DNA reads TGTGCCGCCGTGGACACGAACACCGGGGAGCTGTTTTTT. V gene TRBV24-1 combines with J gene TRBJ2-2; possible D gene TRBD1, 5 bases. The CDR3 is 13 amino acids. V was shortened by 12 bases and J by 0 bases, with 10 bases between the two germline ends. Germline values: CDR1 KGHDR, CDR2 SFDVKD.

There are many counts of this clonotype. The chain carries TRBV12-3 or TRBV12-4 and TRBJ2-3; D is possibly TRBD2 (5 bases). Trimming shortened V by 6 bases and J by 9 bases, and 19 bases separated the two germline ends. This CDR3 has 14 residues. The CDR3 spells CASSPSRFIDTQYF. The CDR3 nucleotides read TGTGCCAGCAGCCCTAGCCGGTTCATAGACACGCAGTATTTT.

In this sample, this clonotype turned up a few times. The rearrangement links TRBV20-1 to TRBJ1-5; D is undetermined. Germline V gene sequence: CDR1 DFQATT, CDR2 SNEGSKA (reference sequence). This CDR3 has 12 residues. Trimming shortened V by 6 bases and J by 5 bases, and 11 bases separated the two germline ends. CDR3 nucleotide sequence: TGCAGTGCACCTCCGGCCGATCAGCCCCAGCATTTT. Its protein is CSAPPADQPQHF.

As concerns this clonotype: This may stem from a read error, because a much larger clone lies one nucleotide away. In DNA form, the CDR3 reads TGCAGTGTCCTACGTGGAGTAGCCAAAAACATTCAGTACTTC. It is translated as CSVLRGVAKNIQYF. The chain couples TRBV20-1 to TRBJ2-4; no firm D call. Trimming shortened V by 7 bases and J by 0 bases, and 13 bases separated the two germline ends. The CDR3 loop spans 14 amino acids. CDR1 is DFQATT, CDR2 SNEGSKA, per germline (reference sequence).